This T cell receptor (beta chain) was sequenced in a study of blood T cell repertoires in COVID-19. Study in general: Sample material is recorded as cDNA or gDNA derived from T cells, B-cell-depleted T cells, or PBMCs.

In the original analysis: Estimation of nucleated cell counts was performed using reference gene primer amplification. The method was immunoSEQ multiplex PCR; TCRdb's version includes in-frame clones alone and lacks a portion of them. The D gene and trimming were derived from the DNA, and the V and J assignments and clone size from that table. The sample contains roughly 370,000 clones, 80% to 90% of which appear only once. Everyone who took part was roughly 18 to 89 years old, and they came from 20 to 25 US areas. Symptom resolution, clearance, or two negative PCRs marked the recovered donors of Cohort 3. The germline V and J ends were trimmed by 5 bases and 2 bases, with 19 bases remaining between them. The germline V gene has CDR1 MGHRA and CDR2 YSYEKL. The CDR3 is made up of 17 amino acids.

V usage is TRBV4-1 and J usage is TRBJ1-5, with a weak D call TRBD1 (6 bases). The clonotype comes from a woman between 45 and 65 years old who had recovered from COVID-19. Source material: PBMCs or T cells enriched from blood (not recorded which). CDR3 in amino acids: CASSEDSLLTGNQPQHF. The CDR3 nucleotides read TGCGCCAGCAGCGAGGACAGTCTACTTACAGGCAATCAGCCCCAGCATTTT.